The 11 T cell receptor beta chains below all came from one sample that was sequenced in a study of cytomegalovirus exposure and HLA in healthy donors (dated by TCRdb to about 2017). Library construction relied on the immunoSEQ multiplex PCR assay. The multiplex PCR relied on a mix of 60 forward primers for TCR Vbeta segments and 13 reverse primers for TCR Jbeta segments. TCRdb took this table from immuneACCESS and kept in-frame rearrangements with V and J called. Such tables lack part of the clones; where checked against another copy, unresolved V genes explain under half of the gap, and the rest is unexplained. This sample lists some 99,000 clones; approximately 80% were detected once. The ten largest make up under 2.5% of the sample. Sequencing was done on a sample of PBMCs. Receptors were obtained from a woman between 25 and 40 years old in good health and CMV-seronegative.

The J gene is TRBJ1-1, the V gene TRBV7-9, with 7 bases aligning to TRBD1. This CDR3 spans 16 amino acids. CDR1 is SEHNR, CDR2 FQNEAQ, per germline (reference sequence). The junction had 10 bases not matched to a gene; V was cut back by 5 bases and J by 1 base. CDR3 residues: CASSLPTGRSNTEAFF. The DNA of the CDR3 is TGTGCCAGCAGCCTTCCGACAGGGAGGTCGAACACTGAAGCTTTCTTT.

This clone was seen only once. The chain is built from TRBV29-1 and TRBJ1-2, with TRBD1 as a possible D gene (5 bases). Trimming left V 7 bases short and J 8 bases short, with 14 bases between. From germline, CDR1 is SQVTM and CDR2 ANQGSEA. CDR3 length equals 11 residues. The CDR3 bases are TGCAGCGCCGGTTATGGGGCGGGCTACACCTTC. Protein: CSAGYGAGYTF.

V is TRBV9 and J is TRBJ2-5, with 10 bases that match TRBD2. The CDR3 runs 16 residues. With 3 bases clipped from V and 4 bases from J, the junction kept 9 bases outside the gene matches. The germline V gene encodes CDR1 SGDLS and CDR2 YYNGEE. CDR3 nucleotide sequence: TGTGCCAGCAGCGAAGGACTAGCGGACTTGACAGAGACCCAGTACTTC. Translation: CASSEGLADLTETQYF.

The chain carries TRBV6-5 and TRBJ2-7; the D is unclear. The CDR3 spans 14 residues. CDR1 and CDR2 from the germline V gene are MNHEY and SVGAGI. V was clipped by 2 bases and J by 6 bases, with 14 bases between them. The CDR3 protein is CASSYSHPPGEQYF. CDR3 DNA sequence: TGTGCCAGCAGTTACAGTCACCCCCCCGGCGAGCAGTACTTC.

As regards this clone: The conserved final phenylalanine or tryptophan is absent from the CDR3, which likely points to a read error. V is TRBV28 and J is TRBJ2-2, with 9 bases fitting TRBD2. CDR1 and CDR2 from the germline V gene are MDHEN and SYDVKM. V lost 6 bases, J lost 7 bases, and 9 bases stayed unmatched. The CDR3 extends over 15 amino acids. The CDR3 here is CASRRSGRKVGELFL. The CDR3 DNA reads as TGTGCCAGCAGACGTAGCGGGAGAAAGGTCGGGGAGCTGTTTTTG.

The V call is TRBV12-1, the J call TRBJ2-1; the table's TRBD2 call for D was not verified on the DNA. TRBV12-1 is termed a pseudogene. The CDR3 consists of 20 residues. The CDR3 is CASSFAQTQSRGLGDNEQFF. The CDR3 DNA reads TGTGCCAGCAGCTTTGCACAAACGCAAAGTCGTGGACTAGGAGACAATGAGCAGTTCTTC.

The chain has TRBV18 and TRBJ1-1, with 9 bases aligning to TRBD1. Germline V gene sequence: CDR1 KGHSH, CDR2 LQKENI. The CDR3 consists of 20 residues. With V trimmed by 5 bases and J by 0 bases, 19 bases remained unmatched. The CDR3 DNA is TGTGCCAGCTCATCACTTTCCCAGGACAGGGGAGTAGGAATGAACACTGAAGCTTTCTTT. Its protein is CASSSLSQDRGVGMNTEAFF.

The rearrangement joins TRBV28 to TRBJ2-1; TRBD2 matches 13 bases. Germline CDR1 is MDHEN and CDR2 is SYDVKM. This CDR3 region has 19 residues. V lost 5 bases, J lost 5 bases, and 15 bases stayed unmatched. The CDR3 spells CASSLSLWTSGSMNNEQFF. CDR3 coding DNA: TGTGCCAGCAGTCTCTCCCTCTGGACTAGCGGGAGCATGAACAATGAGCAGTTCTTC.

As for this clone: One junction end disagrees with the germline gene, perhaps due to a read error. The rearrangement links TRBV7-9 to TRBJ1-1; a weak D match, TRBD1 (5 bases). The V gene's germline CDR1 is SEHNR and CDR2 FQNEAQ (reference sequence). The CDR3 consists of 11 residues. The CDR3 here is CSSSFGTQRVF. CDR3 in DNA: TGTTCCAGCAGCTTCGGGACTCAACGCGTTTTT. The whole variable domain, filled in from reference TRBV7-9 and TRBJ1-1, reads DTGVSQNPRHKITKRGQNVTFRCDPISEHNRLYWYRQTLGQGPEFLTYFQNEAQLEKSRLLSDRFSAERPKGSFSTLEIQRTEQGDSAMYLCSSSFGTQRVFGQGTRLTVV.

The chain recombines TRBV18 with TRBJ2-7; TRBD2 agrees at 11 bases. The CDR3 extends over 14 amino acids. The ends lost 3 bases at V and 3 bases at J; junction bases unmatched: 1. Germline loops: CDR1 KGHSH, CDR2 LQKENI. Written as DNA, the CDR3 is TGTGCCAGCTCACCTGGGACTAGCGGCTACGAGCAGTACTTC. Translation gives CASSPGTSGYEQYF.

V gene TRBV10-3 combines with J gene TRBJ2-5; D call uncertain. V dropped 5 bases and J dropped 1 base, with 14 bases sitting between them. The germline gives CDR1 ENHRY, CDR2 SYGVKD. There are 15 residues in the CDR3. Here the CDR3 reads CAISSSTQTQETQYF. Written as DNA, the CDR3 is TGTGCCATCAGTAGCTCGACACAAACCCAAGAGACCCAGTACTTC.